Each of the 2 T cell receptor beta chains below was sequenced from the same sample in a study of memory CD4+ T cells and cytomegalovirus serostatus. Profiling relied on immunoSEQ multiplex PCR, and the TCRdb table lists in-frame clones only, not all of them. The sample carries over 55,000 clones, less than 80% recorded once. The sort gate was single viable CD3+CD4+CD8-CD45RO+ cells for memory CD4+ T cells. The sample comprised memory CD4+ T cells from blood. All receptors come from an adult in good health and CMV-seronegative.

The chain couples TRBV5-1 to TRBJ2-7; 12 nucleotides match TRBD2. Germline CDR1 reads SGHRS; CDR2 reads YFSETQ. CDR3 length equals 17 residues. The J segment lost 1 base and the V segment lost 4 bases, leaving 9 bases of the junction unmatched. CDR3 region: CASSPGRLAGDSYEQYF. CDR3 DNA: TGCGCCAGCAGCCCCGGACGACTAGCGGGGGATTCCTACGAGCAGTACTTC.

The chain employs TRBV2 and TRBJ1-1; D ambiguous. The CDR3 is 13 residues long. V lost 5 bases and J 1 base, leaving 8 bases between the germline ends. Germline V gene data show CDR1 as SNHLY and CDR2 as FYNNEI. This chain's CDR3 is CASSQSENTEAFF. The DNA for the CDR3 is TGTGCCAGCAGTCAATCGGAGAACACTGAAGCTTTCTTT. Combining the CDR3 with reference TRBV2 and TRBJ1-1 gives the whole variable domain EPEVTQTPSHQVTQMGQEVILRCVPISNHLYFYWYRQILGQKVEFLVSFYNNEISEKSEIFDDQFSVERPDGSNFTLKIRSTKLEDSAMYFCASSQSENTEAFFGQGTRLTVV.